Below, 12 T cell receptor beta chains from the same sample are listed, as sequenced in a study of beta chain features in type 1 diabetes. The study reverse transcribed the entire isolated RNA, so it sequenced expressed TCRB transcripts. Clones were read by immunoSEQ multiplex PCR, and TCRdb kept only the in-frame ones, dropping some. The table has approximately 120,000 clones, about 40% seen once. Sequencing was carried out using stem cell memory CD4+ T cells from blood. Receptor source: a young woman in good health.

V and J are TRBV7-2 and TRBJ2-3; no clear D. V lost 2 bases and J lost 2, with 11 bases in between. This CDR3 is built from 15 residues. Germline values: CDR1 SGHTA, CDR2 FQGNSA. The chain's CDR3 is CASSLLVRVTDTQYF. DNA of the CDR3: TGTGCCAGCAGCTTACTGGTTCGGGTCACAGATACGCAGTATTTT.

This clone was seen only a few times. The V call is TRBV6-7, the J call TRBJ2-1; 9 bases are a match to TRBD2. TRBV6-7 is designated an ORF whose function remains uncertain. With 0 bases clipped from V and 9 bases from J, the junction kept 6 bases outside the gene matches. This CDR3 is built from 15 residues. CDR3 protein: CASSYSASGKSEQFF. The DNA of the CDR3 is TGTGCCAGCAGTTACTCGGCTAGCGGGAAAAGTGAGCAGTTCTTC.

J is TRBJ1-3 and V is TRBV18, with D possibly TRBD1 on 6 matching bases. This CDR3 comprises 15 residues. CDR1 KGHSH and CDR2 LQKENI come from the germline V gene. Trimming removed 4 bases at V and 6 bases at J, with 16 bases between. CDR3 amino acids: CASSLAGGPENTIYF. CDR3 bases: TGTGCCAGCTCACTGGCCGGGGGGCCGGAAAACACCATATATTTT.

This sequence joins TRBV5-5 and TRBJ1-1; no firm D call. There are 14 residues in the CDR3. Trimming left V 4 bases short and J 0 bases short, with 10 bases between. The V gene's germline CDR1 is SGHKS and CDR2 YYEKEE (reference sequence). In DNA, the CDR3 is TGTGCCAGCAGCATGAGAGGGATGAACACTGAAGCTTTCTTT. Translating it yields CASSMRGMNTEAFF.

This clone was observed a handful of times. This sequence joins TRBV7-9 and TRBJ2-1, with TRBD2 as a possible D gene (5 bases). The CDR3 has 18 residues. The V and J ends lost 4 bases and 0 bases respectively, with 19 bases between them. Germline values: CDR1 SEHNR, CDR2 FQNEAQ (reference sequence). The CDR3 bases are TGTGCCAGCAGCTCCCGTCGGGCGGGCAGAACCTCCTACAATGAGCAGTTCTTC. It is translated as CASSSRRAGRTSYNEQFF.

The V gene is TRBV29-1, the J gene TRBJ1-2, with D tentatively TRBD1 (6 bases). Germline V gene sequence: CDR1 SQVTM, CDR2 ANQGSEA. V lost 5 bases to trimming and J lost 2 bases, with 12 bases between them. This CDR3 has 13 residues. The CDR3: CSVYYRANYGYTF. The DNA of the CDR3 is TGCAGCGTTTACTACAGGGCAAACTATGGCTACACCTTC.

The gene calls are TRBV28 and TRBJ1-5, with 7 bases matching TRBD1. Germline CDR1 reads MDHEN; CDR2 reads SYDVKM. The CDR3 covers 15 residues. V shed 4 bases, J shed 2 bases, and the junction held 5 bases outside the gene matches. In DNA, the CDR3 is TGTGCCAGCAGTTCAGGGGGGTTGGGCAATCAGCCCCAGCATTTT. Translating gives CASSSGGLGNQPQHF.

This chain links TRBV5-1 with TRBJ2-7; the D gene is possibly TRBD1 (5 bases). Between the trimmed V and J ends, which lost 1 base and 2 bases, there was a span of 13 bases. Germline CDR1 and CDR2: SGHRS and YFSETQ. This CDR3 spans 15 amino acids. CDR3 sequence (DNA): TGCGCCAGCAGCTTGATGACAGAGCCTACCTACGAGCAGTACTTC. Translated, it gives CASSLMTEPTYEQYF. The full variable domain, completed using reference TRBV5-1 and TRBJ2-7, is KAGVTQTPRYLIKTRGQQVTLSCSPISGHRSVSWYQQTPGQGLQFLFEYFSETQRNKGNFPGRFSGRQFSNSRSEMNVSTLELGDSALYLCASSLMTEPTYEQYFGPGTRLTVT.

This clone was counted between two and nine times. The J gene is TRBJ2-7, the V gene TRBV7-2; possible D gene TRBD2, 6 bases. V lost 6 bases to trimming and J lost 2 bases, with 17 bases between them. The CDR3 runs 15 residues. Per the germline V gene, CDR1 is SGHTA and CDR2 is FQGNSA. The CDR3 region has the DNA TGTGCCAGCAGGGGGCCTGGGAGGCCTACCTACGAGCAGTACTTC. Protein product: CASRGPGRPTYEQYF.

The chain recombines TRBV29-1 with TRBJ2-7; tentatively, D is TRBD1 (6 bases). There are 12 residues in the CDR3. CDR1 SQVTM and CDR2 ANQGSEA come from the germline V gene. V was cut by 4 bases and J by 8 bases, with 15 bases left in between. CDR3 sequence reads: CSVAGQFRKQYF. CDR3 DNA: TGCAGCGTTGCCGGACAGTTTAGGAAGCAGTACTTC.

This rearrangement joins TRBV14 to TRBJ2-1; unclear D gene. Trimming removed 1 base at V and 2 bases at J, with 12 bases between. The CDR3 runs to 16 residues. Germline CDR1 SGHDN, CDR2 FVKESK. The CDR3 DNA reads as TGTGCCAGCAGCCAAGGCACATTCCTTCCCTACAATGAGCAGTTCTTC. It yields the protein CASSQGTFLPYNEQFF.

This clone was seen more than once but under ten times. In nucleotides, the CDR3 is TGTGCCAGCAGCTTAGGGAGTACAGGGGAATACCGCTACACCTTC. As protein: CASSLGSTGEYRYTF. The J gene is TRBJ1-2, the V gene TRBV7-9, with 7 bases matching TRBD1. Trimming took 1 base from V and 9 from J; bases not matched to a gene: 11. Germline lookup yields CDR1 SEHNR and CDR2 FQNEAQ (reference sequence). This CDR3 is built from 15 residues.